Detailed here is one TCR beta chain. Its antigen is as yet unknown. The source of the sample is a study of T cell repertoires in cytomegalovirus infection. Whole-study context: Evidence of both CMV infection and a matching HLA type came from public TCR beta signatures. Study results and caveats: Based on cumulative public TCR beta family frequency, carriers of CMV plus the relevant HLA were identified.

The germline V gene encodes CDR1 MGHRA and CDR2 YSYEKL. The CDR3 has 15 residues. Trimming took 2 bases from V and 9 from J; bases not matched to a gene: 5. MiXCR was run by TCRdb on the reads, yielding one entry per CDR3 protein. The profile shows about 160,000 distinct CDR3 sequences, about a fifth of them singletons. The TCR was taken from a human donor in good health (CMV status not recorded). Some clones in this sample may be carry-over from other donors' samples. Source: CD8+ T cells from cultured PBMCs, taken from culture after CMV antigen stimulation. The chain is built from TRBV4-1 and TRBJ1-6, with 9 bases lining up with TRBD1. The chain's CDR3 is CASSQLTGGGSPLHF. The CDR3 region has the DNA TGCGCCAGCAGCCAACTTACAGGGGGCGGTTCACCCCTCCACTTT.